This T cell receptor beta chain originates from a study of blood T cell repertoires in COVID-19. Study background: Samples came from the United States, Italy and Spain, spanning acute and convalescent COVID-19.

The trim removed 3 bases at V and 2 bases at J, leaving 9 bases unmatched. Per the germline V gene, CDR1 is SGHRS and CDR2 is YFSETQ. This CDR3 comprises 16 residues. Enrolled during active infection, Seattle patients were then followed longitudinally. TCRdb's copy holds only in-frame clones and misses some; the assay was immunoSEQ multiplex PCR. Seen here are over 150,000 clones, over 75% observed once, and the top ten hold about 0.63%. The gene calls are TRBV5-1 and TRBJ2-3; TRBD2 matches 7 bases. This receptor was obtained from a man aged 55 to 70 with COVID-19, enrolled during active disease. Sequencing was done on a sample of peripheral blood. The CDR3 nucleotides read TGCGCCAGCAGCTCCCACCGGGGGGACTACACAGATACGCAGTATTTT. The encoded protein is CASSSHRGDYTDTQYF.